What follows are 11 T cell receptor beta chains derived from one specimen sequenced in a study of blood T cells in healthy people across ages. The authors ran a second PCR of about 7 to 11 cycles using a sample-barcoded 5' primer and a J-beta primer mix. TCRdb reanalysed the 5' RACE reads using MiXCR and keeps one entry per CDR3 protein. The repertoire holds some 940,000 distinct CDR3 sequences, with under 35% as singletons. These data also formed part of another study, on T cells of mothers and their children.

The source material was blood. All receptors derive from a woman between 40 and 55 years old in good health.

This chain connects TRBV5-1 to TRBJ2-3; no definite D call. Germline V gives CDR1 SGHRS, CDR2 YFSETQ. V was pared by 3 bases and J by 0 bases, with 11 bases between. This CDR3 spans 15 amino acids. CDR3 in DNA: TGCGCCAGCAGCTCCGGACGTACTAGCACAGATACGCAGTATTTT. Its translation: CASSSGRTSTDTQYF.

For this clonotype: At one of its ends the junction is not consistent with the germline gene, which may arise from a read error. The gene calls are TRBV28 and TRBJ2-1; 7 bases align to TRBD1. The CDR3 is 16 residues long. Per the germline V gene, CDR1 is MDHEN and CDR2 is SYDVKM. The CDR3 DNA reads as TGTGCCAGCAGCCGAACAACAGGGGCCCTCTACAATGGGCAGTTCTTC. Residues: CASSRTTGALYNGQFF.

This clonotype was seen at least ten times. The chain carries TRBV6-6 and TRBJ2-5; TRBD1 aligns across 10 bases. CDR1 is MNHNY, CDR2 SVGAGI, per germline (reference sequence). CDR3 length: 15 residues. The junction had 4 bases not matched to a gene; V was cut back by 1 base and J by 5 bases. CDR3 bases: TGTGCCAGCAGTTACTGGGGACAGGGGTTCGAGACCCAGTACTTC. Residues: CASSYWGQGFETQYF.

The chain couples TRBV28 to TRBJ2-1; 8 positions agree with TRBD2. The CDR3 covers 15 residues. Germline loops: CDR1 MDHEN, CDR2 SYDVKM. V was pared by 6 bases and J by 2 bases, with 6 bases of the junction left unmatched. CDR3 in DNA: TGTGCCAGCAGAGCCGGCGGGGGGACCTACAATGAGCAGTTCTTC. As protein: CASRAGGGTYNEQFF. The full variable domain, completed using reference TRBV28 and TRBJ2-1, is DVKVTQSSRYLVKRTGEKVFLECVQDMDHENMFWYRQDPGLGLRLIYFSYDVKMKEKGDIPEGYSVSREKKERFSLILESASTNQTSMYLCASRAGGGTYNEQFFGPGTRLTVL.

This clonotype occurred many times. The rearrangement links TRBV20-1 to TRBJ2-7; TRBD2 aligns across 11 bases. Germline lookup yields CDR1 DFQATT and CDR2 SNEGSKA (reference sequence). The CDR3 loop spans 15 amino acids. Trimming took 8 bases from V and 1 from J; bases not matched to a gene: 10. CDR3 in amino acids: CSTFSGGAGSYEQYF. In DNA form, the CDR3 reads TGCAGTACTTTTAGCGGGGGGGCAGGATCCTACGAGCAGTACTTC.

The chain joins TRBV6-5 to TRBJ1-2, with TRBD1 identical over 7 bases. Losses at the gene ends were 8 bases for V and 7 bases for J; bases not matched to a gene: 13. Looked up from germline, CDR1 is MNHEY and CDR2 is SVGAGI. The CDR3 consists of 14 residues. In DNA form, the CDR3 reads TGTGCCAGCGCTCCCGGGACAGCCCAAGTTGGCTACACCTTC. Its protein is CASAPGTAQVGYTF.

For this clonotype: A much larger clone sits a single nucleotide away, making a read error possible. This rearrangement joins TRBV18 to TRBJ2-1, with 13 bases identical to TRBD2. Germline V gene data show CDR1 as KGHSH and CDR2 as LQKENI. The CDR3 is made up of 16 amino acids. This CDR3 reads CASSPPGLAGHNGQFF. DNA of the CDR3: TGTGCCAGCTCACCACCGGGACTAGCGGGACACAATGGGCAGTTCTTC. Filled out from reference TRBV18 and TRBJ2-1, the complete variable domain reads NAGVMQNPRHLVRRRGQEARLRCSPMKGHSHVYWYRQLPEEGLKFMVYLQKENIIDESGMPKERFSAEFPKEGPSILRIQQVVRGDSAAYFCASSPPGLAGHNGQFFGPGTRLTVL.

This clonotype appeared a few times. This rearrangement joins TRBV6-2 or TRBV6-3 to TRBJ2-3; no clear D gene. Germline loops: CDR1 MNHEY, CDR2 SVGEGT. This CDR3 spans 13 amino acids. With 4 bases removed from V and 6 bases from J, the gap between germline ends came to 11 bases. This CDR3 is CASSLVQLDTQYF. The CDR3, as DNA: TGTGCCAGCAGTTTAGTTCAACTGGATACGCAGTATTTT.

This clonotype was counted between two and nine times. The V and J genes are TRBV7-8 and TRBJ2-7; weak D call: TRBD2 (6 bases). Germline values: CDR1 SGHVS, CDR2 FQNEAQ. V lost 1 base to trimming and J lost 0 bases, with 19 bases between them. This CDR3 is built from 18 residues. The CDR3 sequence: CASSLGEAYGENSYEQYF. The CDR3 DNA follows: TGTGCCAGCAGCTTAGGGGAGGCATATGGGGAAAACTCCTACGAGCAGTACTTC.

The chain carries TRBV10-3 and TRBJ2-2; D possibly uses TRBD1 or TRBD2 (6 bases each). Trimming stripped 6 bases from V and 2 bases from J, with 13 bases between. CDR1 is ENHRY, CDR2 SYGVKD, per germline. The CDR3 runs to 15 residues. Written as DNA, the CDR3 is TGTGCCATCAGGGGGGGCGCAGGTAACACCGGGGAGCTGTTTTTT. Translating it yields CAIRGGAGNTGELFF.

This clonotype was observed many times. V gene TRBV14 combines with J gene TRBJ2-5; TRBD1 might be the D (5 bases). The germline CDR1 and CDR2 sequences are SGHDN and FVKESK. The CDR3 extends over 16 amino acids. V was cut by 0 bases and J by 2 bases, with 13 bases left in between. CDR3 protein: CASSQDPGHFQETQYF. CDR3 DNA: TGTGCCAGCAGCCAAGATCCAGGACACTTTCAAGAGACCCAGTACTTC.